The 17 T cell receptor beta chains presented below share a single source sample, sequenced in a study of regulatory T cells in long-lasting Graves disease. Time point of the sample: newly diagnosed GD, antithyroid drugs for less than 3 months. PBMC RNA was the source of the TCR library. Through Arm-PCR of CDR3 regions and iRepertoire HTBI primers, TCR beta libraries were built. TCRdb re-derived calls from the multiplex PCR reads in MiXCR, one entry per CDR3 protein. The data contain hundreds of thousands of distinct CDR3 sequences, around 15% of them singletons. Sample: peripheral blood mononuclear cells (PBMCs), taken at new diagnosis, from a patient treated with antithyroid drugs. The receptors derive from a female donor with Graves disease.

In its sample, this clonotype was seen many times. V and J are TRBV6-2 or TRBV6-3 and TRBJ2-1; 7 bases fit TRBD2. This CDR3 contains 17 residues. The V gene's germline CDR1 is MNHEY and CDR2 SVGEGT. V lost 0 bases, J lost 2 bases, and 7 bases stayed unmatched. Here the CDR3 DNA reads TGTGCCAGCAGTTACTCGGCCGCTAGCGGACCCTACAATGAGCAGTTCTTC. Its protein product is CASSYSAASGPYNEQFF.

This clonotype was seen repeatedly, ten times or more. The chain recombines TRBV3-1 with TRBJ2-7; 8 bases are a match to TRBD2. Unmatched junction bases numbered 7, after V lost 2 bases and J lost 4 bases. In germline, CDR1 is LGHDT, CDR2 YNNKEL (reference sequence). The CDR3 spans 15 residues. This CDR3 reads CASSQSRTGGYEQYF. The CDR3 DNA reads as TGTGCCAGCAGCCAATCCCGAACGGGAGGGTACGAGCAGTACTTC.

The table lists this clonotype with many counts. The chain combines TRBV24-1 with TRBJ2-3; D not certain. This CDR3 region has 14 residues. V shed 3 bases and J shed 4 bases, with 10 bases lying between them. The germline V gene has CDR1 KGHDR and CDR2 SFDVKD. The CDR3 sequence is CATSDVGLADTQYF. The CDR3 nucleotides read TGTGCCACCAGTGATGTCGGTCTAGCAGATACGCAGTATTTT.

This clonotype was seen at least ten times. The chain is built from TRBV6-1 and TRBJ1-1, with D unresolved. This CDR3 is 14 amino acids long. Germline V gives CDR1 MNHNS, CDR2 SASEGT. The V gene lost 4 bases and the J gene lost 1 base, with 10 bases spanning the gap. The CDR3 DNA reads as TGTGCCAGCAGTGGGACCCCAGGGAACACTGAAGCTTTCTTT. Its translation: CASSGTPGNTEAFF.

This clonotype was counted at least ten times. The V gene is TRBV20-1, the J gene TRBJ1-2; the match to TRBD1 covers 9 bases. V lost 4 bases and J lost 6; bases outside the gene matches: 3. The CDR3 has 12 residues. Germline V gene lookup returns CDR1 DFQATT and CDR2 SNEGSKA (reference sequence). The CDR3 protein is CSANRGLNGYTF. The CDR3 DNA follows: TGCAGTGCTAACAGGGGGCTCAATGGCTACACCTTC.

This clonotype was found many times. The chain joins TRBV12-3 or TRBV12-4 to TRBJ2-3; no clear D gene. The CDR3 spans 14 residues. The ends were cut back, 3 bases at V and 0 bases at J, with 7 bases in the middle. DNA for the CDR3: TGTGCCAGCAGTTTCTACGGAAGCACAGATACGCAGTATTTT. Translation gives CASSFYGSTDTQYF.

To note about this clonotype: With only one base between it and a far larger clone, this is likely a read error. The V and J genes are TRBV7-9 and TRBJ2-1; TRBD1 matches at 8 bases. The closer fit of TRBJ2-3 to the DNA end suggests the J call may be wrong. Looked up from germline, CDR1 is SEHNR and CDR2 is FQNEAQ (reference sequence). The CDR3 consists of 16 residues. This CDR3 is CASSPRTGSSPDTQYF. In DNA, the CDR3 is TGTGCCAGCAGCCCTCGGACAGGGAGCAGCCCAGATACGCAGTATTTT.

This clonotype has a count of ten or more. V and J are TRBV6-2 or TRBV6-3 and TRBJ2-5, with 7 bases aligning to TRBD2. CDR3 length equals 13 residues. With V trimmed by 2 bases and J by 5 bases, 2 bases remained unmatched. CDR1 is MNHEY and CDR2 is SVGEGT in the germline V gene. The CDR3 is CASSYRGGETQYF. The DNA for the CDR3 is TGTGCCAGCAGTTACAGGGGAGGGGAGACCCAGTACTTC.

This clonotype was counted a few times. The genes are TRBV7-9 and TRBJ2-1, with 9 bases identical to TRBD1. Germline assignment: CDR1 SEHNR and CDR2 FQNEAQ (reference sequence). The V segment lost 5 bases and the J segment 10 bases; nucleotides outside the gene matches: 15. This CDR3 comprises 16 residues. The CDR3 sequence is CASSPLSGQGFWEQFF. CDR3 nucleotides: TGTGCCAGCAGCCCACTTTCAGGACAGGGGTTTTGGGAGCAGTTCTTC.

Notes on this clonotype: A much larger clone is a single base away; this may be a read error. No conserved phenylalanine or tryptophan is present at the end of the CDR3, so a read error is the likely explanation. This chain uses TRBV11-3 with TRBJ2-5; 10 bases fit TRBD1. The V gene's germline CDR1 is SGHNT and CDR2 YENEEA. This CDR3 has 16 amino acids. Trimming took 7 bases from V and 6 from J; bases not matched to a gene: 14. The CDR3 region is CASNPAGTGVLKTQYS. CDR3 in DNA: TGTGCCAGCAACCCTGCCGGGACAGGGGTTCTGAAGACCCAGTACTCC.

This clonotype was counted a few times. The rearrangement joins TRBV7-9 to TRBJ2-5; 11 bases are a match to TRBD1. The CDR3 contains 18 residues. Germline V gene data show CDR1 as SEHNR and CDR2 as FQNEAQ (reference sequence). V lost 3 bases, J lost 4 bases, and 13 bases stayed unmatched. The CDR3 loop reads CASSFGGIGQGARETQYF. The CDR3 DNA is TGTGCCAGCAGCTTTGGTGGTATCGGACAGGGGGCCCGAGAGACCCAGTACTTC.

This clonotype was counted a few times. The chain uses TRBV27 and TRBJ1-1; 7 bases are a match to TRBD1. The CDR3 consists of 13 residues. The germline gives CDR1 MNHEY, CDR2 SMNVEV (reference sequence). Trimming took 8 bases from V and 4 from J; bases not matched to a gene: 7. CDR3 DNA sequence: TGTGCCAGCCGCTTGACAGGGAGCACTGAAGCTTTCTTT. It yields the protein CASRLTGSTEAFF.

This clonotype has ten or more counts. CDR3 coding DNA: TGCAGTGCTAGAGATGAATCAAAGCTGCAGGGAACAGATACGCAGTATTTT. This encodes CSARDESKLQGTDTQYF. The chain has TRBV20-1 and TRBJ2-3; maybe TRBD1 (5 bases). V was shortened by 0 bases and J by 3 bases, with 19 bases between the two germline ends. The CDR3 runs 17 residues. In germline, CDR1 is DFQATT, CDR2 SNEGSKA (reference sequence).

The genes are TRBV10-1 and TRBJ2-2; D is undetermined. V lost 4 bases and J lost 3, with 9 bases in between. Looked up from germline, CDR1 is WNHNN and CDR2 is SYGVQD (reference sequence). CDR3 length: 14 residues. The CDR3 here is CASSVTPDTGELFF. The CDR3 DNA sequence: TGCGCCAGCAGTGTAACGCCGGACACCGGGGAGCTGTTTTTT.

A note on this clonotype: A much larger clone lies a single base off, so this may be a read error. This sequence joins TRBV7-2 and TRBJ2-2, with 11 bases that match TRBD2. Per the germline V gene, CDR1 is SGHTA and CDR2 is FQGNSA. The CDR3 totals 16 residues. Written as DNA, the CDR3 is TGTGCCAGCAGCATAGCGGGAGGGCGTCCCACCGGGGAGCTGTTTTTT. Amino acid sequence: CASSIAGGRPTGELFF. The variable domain in full, with the rest retrieved from reference TRBV7-2 and TRBJ2-2, is GAGVSQSPSNKVTEKGKDVELRCDPISGHTALYWYRQSLGQGLEFLIYFQGNSAPDKSGLPSDRFSAERTGGSVSTLTIQRTQQEDSAVYLCASSIAGGRPTGELFFGEGSRLTVL.

This clonotype was counted many times. The CDR3 spells CASGTQGGQETQYF. The CDR3 DNA reads TGTGCCAGCGGAACACAGGGGGGTCAGGAGACCCAGTACTTC. The chain carries TRBV11-1 and TRBJ2-5, with TRBD1 identical over 8 bases. Germline V gives CDR1 SGHAT, CDR2 FQDESV (reference sequence). The CDR3 length is 14 residues. V lost 8 bases and J lost 5; bases outside the gene matches: 10.

The chain is built from TRBV28 and TRBJ1-6, with D tentatively TRBD1 (6 bases). CDR3 length: 14 amino acids. V shed 5 bases and J shed 5 bases, with 10 bases lying between them. Looked up from germline, CDR1 is MDHEN and CDR2 is SYDVKM. CDR3 coding DNA: TGTGCCAGCAGTACCGGACAGAATAATTCACCCCTCCACTTT. Translating gives CASSTGQNNSPLHF.